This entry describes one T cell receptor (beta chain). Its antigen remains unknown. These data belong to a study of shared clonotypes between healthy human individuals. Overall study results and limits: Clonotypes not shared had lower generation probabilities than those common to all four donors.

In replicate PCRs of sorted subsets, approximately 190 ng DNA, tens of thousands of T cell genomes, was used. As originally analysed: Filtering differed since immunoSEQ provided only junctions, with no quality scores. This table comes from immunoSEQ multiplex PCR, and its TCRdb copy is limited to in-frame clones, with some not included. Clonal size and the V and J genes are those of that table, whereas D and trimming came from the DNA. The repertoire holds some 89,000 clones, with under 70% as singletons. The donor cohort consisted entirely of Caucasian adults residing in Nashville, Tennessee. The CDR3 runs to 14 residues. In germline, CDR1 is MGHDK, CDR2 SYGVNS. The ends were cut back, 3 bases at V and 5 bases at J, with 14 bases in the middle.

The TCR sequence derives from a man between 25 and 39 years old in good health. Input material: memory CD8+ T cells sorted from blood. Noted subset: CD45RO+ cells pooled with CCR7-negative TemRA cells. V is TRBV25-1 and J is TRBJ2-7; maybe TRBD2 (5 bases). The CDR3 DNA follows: TGTGCCAGCAGTGACGTCGGGGTTATAGACGAGCAGTACTTC. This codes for CASSDVGVIDEQYF.